This T cell receptor (beta chain) was recovered during a study of spatial heterogeneity in lung cancer. On the study more broadly: The study observed each unique TCR and UMI combination more than ten times on average in raw reads.

Described time point: sample taken at primary tumor resection. Unsorted whole RNA from tumor, nontumor lung or frozen PBMC underwent sequencing. Each molecule of TCR cDNA was tagged with one unique molecular identifier. Using its own MiXCR run on the 5' RACE reads, TCRdb lists one record per CDR3 protein. The profile shows 48,000 or so distinct CDR3 sequences, roughly 5.2% of them singletons. The sequences come from PBMCs, collected at surgery. The sequence was collected from a male donor with early-stage non-small cell lung cancer.

The CDR3 spells CASSLGGLYNEQFF. The CDR3, as DNA: TGTGCCAGCAGCTTGGGAGGACTGTACAATGAGCAGTTCTTC. V gene TRBV5-6 combines with J gene TRBJ2-1; TRBD2 might be the D (5 bases). This CDR3 contains 14 residues. The V gene lost 0 bases and the J gene lost 4 bases, with 8 bases spanning the gap. Per the germline V gene, CDR1 is SGHDT and CDR2 is YYEEEE.